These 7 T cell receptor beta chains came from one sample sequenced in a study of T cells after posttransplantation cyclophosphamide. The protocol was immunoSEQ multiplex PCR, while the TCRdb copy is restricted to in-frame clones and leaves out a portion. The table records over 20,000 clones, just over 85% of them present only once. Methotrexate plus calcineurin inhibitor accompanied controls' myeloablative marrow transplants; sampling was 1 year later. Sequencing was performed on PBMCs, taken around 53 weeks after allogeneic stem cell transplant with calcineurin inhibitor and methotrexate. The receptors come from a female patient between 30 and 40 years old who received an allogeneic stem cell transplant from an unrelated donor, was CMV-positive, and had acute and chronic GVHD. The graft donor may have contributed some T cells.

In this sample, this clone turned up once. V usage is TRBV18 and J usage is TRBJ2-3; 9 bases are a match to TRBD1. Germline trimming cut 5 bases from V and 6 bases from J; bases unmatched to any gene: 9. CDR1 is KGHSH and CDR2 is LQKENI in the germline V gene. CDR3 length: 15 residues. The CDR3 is CASSEAGTGTDTQYF. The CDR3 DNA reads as TGTGCCAGCTCAGAAGCCGGGACAGGGACCGATACGCAGTATTTT.

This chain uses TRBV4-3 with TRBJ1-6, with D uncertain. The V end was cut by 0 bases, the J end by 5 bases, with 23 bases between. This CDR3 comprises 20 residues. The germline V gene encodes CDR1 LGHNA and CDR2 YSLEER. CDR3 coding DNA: TGCGCCAGCAGCCAAGAAGTTGTGTCAGGAGGGTACTGGGATAATTCACCCCTCCACTTT. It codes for CASSQEVVSGGYWDNSPLHF.

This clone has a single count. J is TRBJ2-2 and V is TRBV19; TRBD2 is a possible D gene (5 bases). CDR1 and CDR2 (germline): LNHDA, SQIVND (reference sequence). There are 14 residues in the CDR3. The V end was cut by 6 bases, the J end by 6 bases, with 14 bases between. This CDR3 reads CASSRFAGAGELFF. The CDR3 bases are TGTGCCAGTAGCCGCTTTGCGGGCGCCGGGGAGCTGTTTTTT.

CDR3 DNA sequence: TGCAGCGTTGAAGTCCGGGGTGGCTCCTACGAGCAGTACTTC. Amino acids: CSVEVRGGSYEQYF. The J gene is TRBJ2-7, the V gene TRBV29-1, with a tentative D call TRBD2 (5 bases). The CDR3 covers 14 residues. V dropped 1 base and J dropped 0 bases, with 10 bases sitting between them. Germline values: CDR1 SQVTM, CDR2 ANQGSEA.

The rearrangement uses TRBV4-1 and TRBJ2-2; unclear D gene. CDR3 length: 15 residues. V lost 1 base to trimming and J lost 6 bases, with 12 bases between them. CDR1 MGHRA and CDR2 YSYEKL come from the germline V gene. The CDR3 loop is CASSQGAPSPGELFF. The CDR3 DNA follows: TGCGCCAGCAGCCAAGGGGCCCCTTCCCCCGGGGAGCTGTTTTTT.

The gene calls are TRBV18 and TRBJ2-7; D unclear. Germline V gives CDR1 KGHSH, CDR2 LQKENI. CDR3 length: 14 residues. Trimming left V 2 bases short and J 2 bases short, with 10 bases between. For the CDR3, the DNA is TGTGCCAGCTCACCAGCGACAAGAGCCTACGAGCAGTACTTC. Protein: CASSPATRAYEQYF.

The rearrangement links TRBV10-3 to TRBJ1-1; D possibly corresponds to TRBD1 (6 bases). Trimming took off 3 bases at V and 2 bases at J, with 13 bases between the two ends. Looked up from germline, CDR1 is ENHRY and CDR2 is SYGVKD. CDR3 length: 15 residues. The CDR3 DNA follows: TGTGCCATCAGTGAAACAGGGAGAGGAAACACTGAAGCTTTCTTT. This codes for CAISETGRGNTEAFF.